A single sample is the source of the 11 T cell receptor beta chains below, sequenced in a study of T-cell memory formation after mild COVID-19 (dated by TCRdb to about 2021). The receptor library was made with 5' RACE. Sequencing was carried out with an Illumina NovaSeq 6000. Using fastp trimming at Q25 and MiXCR clonotype assembly, TCRdb reanalyzed the public sequencing data and kept in-frame beta chains. Entries are consolidated by CDR3 protein sequence, retaining the most common genes and DNA. The table for this sample lists under 550,000 distinct CDR3 sequences; roughly 17% of them were counted only once. Jointly, the top ten make up 20% to 25% of the sample. Sequenced input: PBMCs or a T cell subset sorted from them (not recorded which). The receptors here all came from a man aged 18 to 30 who had mild COVID-19 (a few samples of this study predate the infection). The sample titles of this study are shuffled in the database, so cell type and time point are left out; the donor was told from shared clones.

The rearrangement uses TRBV6-1 and TRBJ1-5; 8 bases match TRBD1. The CDR3 totals 16 residues. Germline loops: CDR1 MNHNS, CDR2 SASEGT. The V gene end was trimmed by 1 base and the J gene end by 3 bases; junction bases not matched to a gene: 5. The CDR3, as DNA: TGTGCCAGCAGTGAAGTGGACAGGGCCCACAATCAGCCCCAGCATTTT. Amino acid sequence: CASSEVDRAHNQPQHF.

The gene calls are TRBV4-3 and TRBJ2-1; D call uncertain. The CDR3 totals 17 residues. Trimming cost V 4 bases and J 2 bases, with 18 bases left between them. The germline CDR1 and CDR2 sequences are LGHNA and YSLEER. CDR3 DNA sequence: TGCGCCAGCAGCCCAAAACTTCCCGGCGCCACCTACAATGAGCAGTTCTTC. Translating it yields CASSPKLPGATYNEQFF.

In this sample, this clonotype turned up a few times. The CDR3: CASSLGTGPQETQYF. The CDR3 DNA follows: TGCGCCAGCAGCTTGGGAACGGGACCACAAGAGACCCAGTACTTC. The V gene is TRBV5-1, the J gene TRBJ2-5; TRBD1 or TRBD2 may be the D gene (5 bases each). CDR1 is SGHRS, CDR2 YFSETQ, per germline. This CDR3 region has 15 residues. V was clipped by 0 bases and J by 2 bases, with 11 bases between them. Looking up the rest from reference TRBV5-1 and TRBJ2-5 gives the full variable domain: KAGVTQTPRYLIKTRGQQVTLSCSPISGHRSVSWYQQTPGQGLQFLFEYFSETQRNKGNFPGRFSGRQFSNSRSEMNVSTLELGDSALYLCASSLGTGPQETQYFGPGTRLLVL.

CDR3 amino acids: CASSVVAGGPNTGELFF. The CDR3 bases are TGTGCCAGCAGCGTAGTAGCGGGGGGACCGAACACCGGGGAGCTGTTTTTT. The V gene is TRBV9, the J gene TRBJ2-2, with TRBD2 matching over 10 bases. Trimming took 0 bases from V and 0 from J; bases not matched to a gene: 2. Germline values: CDR1 SGDLS, CDR2 YYNGEE. This CDR3 has 17 residues.

The chain joins TRBV7-6 to TRBJ1-5; D gene unclear. With 2 bases removed from V and 7 bases from J, the gap between germline ends came to 24 bases. The CDR3 contains 18 residues. Germline CDR1 SGHVS, CDR2 FNYEAQ. The CDR3 bases are TGTGCCAGCAGCTTACTTGCGCCGGGAACGGTGAGAGGACAGCCCCAGCATTTT. Encoded protein: CASSLLAPGTVRGQPQHF.

This clonotype showed up just a few times. The chain joins TRBV7-2 to TRBJ2-5; no definite D call. V was pared by 6 bases and J by 5 bases, with 10 bases between. The CDR3 has 12 amino acids. Germline assignment: CDR1 SGHTA and CDR2 FQGNSA. The CDR3 DNA sequence: TGTGCCAGCAGTTCGACCCGGGAGACCCAGTACTTC. Translation gives CASSSTRETQYF.

The sample holds many counts of this clonotype. The chain is built from TRBV10-1 and TRBJ2-7; D is tentatively TRBD1 or TRBD2 (6 bases each). Germline V gene sequence: CDR1 WNHNN, CDR2 SYGVQD (reference sequence). The CDR3 totals 14 residues. V was cut by 6 bases and J by 2 bases, with 14 bases left in between. The CDR3 region has the DNA TGCGCCAGCAGCGCCGCGGGACACCCCTACGAGCAGTACTTC. This encodes CASSAAGHPYEQYF.

This clonotype showed up just a few times. This sequence joins TRBV6-2 or TRBV6-3 and TRBJ2-7, with unresolved D. Trimming left V 2 bases short and J 2 bases short, with 7 bases between. The CDR3 is 13 residues long. Germline V gene data show CDR1 as MNHEY and CDR2 as SVGEGT. The CDR3 spells CASSYIGAYEQYV. In nucleotides, the CDR3 is TGTGCCAGCAGTTACATCGGTGCCTACGAGCAGTACGTC.

This clonotype was found a few times. The chain employs TRBV4-3 and TRBJ2-3; D is possibly TRBD1 (6 bases). Germline V gives CDR1 LGHNA, CDR2 YSLEER. This CDR3 is 16 amino acids long. With 3 bases removed from V and 4 bases from J, the gap between germline ends came to 17 bases. The CDR3 region is CASSQPRAGEPDTQYF. CDR3 in DNA: TGCGCCAGCAGCCAGCCACGGGCAGGGGAGCCAGATACGCAGTATTTT.

Only a few counts were recorded for this clonotype. The gene calls are TRBV5-1 and TRBJ2-5; TRBD1 matches 8 bases. This CDR3 region has 15 residues. CDR1 and CDR2 (germline): SGHRS, YFSETQ. V lost 4 bases, J lost 5 bases, and 10 bases stayed unmatched. CDR3 bases: TGCGCCAGCAGCGAGACTCGACAGGGGTGGGAGACCCAGTACTTC. This gives the protein CASSETRQGWETQYF.

The genes are TRBV5-1 and TRBJ1-6; D is undetermined. V was shortened by 0 bases and J by 0 bases, with 13 bases between the two germline ends. The CDR3 has 18 residues. Per germline, CDR1 SGHRS and CDR2 YFSETQ. CDR3 sequence: CASSLGIAMGSYNSPLHF. DNA of the CDR3: TGCGCCAGCAGCTTGGGGATAGCTATGGGCTCCTATAATTCACCCCTCCACTTT.